This TCR beta chain comes out of a study of shared clonotypes between healthy human individuals. Background on the study: Donors had three CD4 naive, three CD4 memory, two CD8 naive and one CD8 memory plate apiece.

The genomic DNA of each subset was split evenly across several immunoSEQ plates. The table came from immunoSEQ multiplex PCR; TCRdb's copy has only in-frame clones and leaves some out. Among about 2 million clones, just under 95% were seen once, and the ten largest hold under 1.5%. Naivety among CD8 cells was defined by CD45RO negativity and positive CCR7 selection, thereby excluding terminally differentiated effector memory CD45RA+ cells. Healthy adults negative for HIV, lacking recent acute infections or vaccinations, served as donors. Germline lookup yields CDR1 SNHLY and CDR2 FYNNEI. The CDR3 length is 12 residues. Trimming removed 8 bases from V and 6 bases from J; junction bases left unmatched: 6.

Input material: naive CD8+ T cells sorted from blood. The clonotype comes from a man aged 18-30 years in good health. The rearrangement uses TRBV2 and TRBJ1-1, with 7 bases identical to TRBD1. DNA of the CDR3: TGTGCCAGCGGAACAGGGGCCCCTGAAGCTTTCTTT. Translated, it gives CASGTGAPEAFF.